This T cell receptor beta chain was sequenced for a study of T cell responses to AZD1222 COVID-19 vaccine. Produced via immunoSEQ multiplex PCR; TCRdb's table is partial and in-frame only. The sample lists around 120,000 clones, 90% to 95% occurring once. Germline CDR1 is SSHAT and CDR2 is FNYEAQ (reference sequence). The CDR3 sequence is 16 residues long. V shed 4 bases and J shed 1 base, with 13 bases lying between them. Here the sequenced sample was peripheral blood, taken on day 0 of AZD1222 vaccination. This receptor was identified in an adult in good health. The genes are TRBV7-7 and TRBJ2-2; D gene unclear. The CDR3 DNA is TGTGCCAGCAGCTCTACACCTCCAGGGAACACCGGGGAGCTGTTTTTT. This gives the protein CASSSTPPGNTGELFF.